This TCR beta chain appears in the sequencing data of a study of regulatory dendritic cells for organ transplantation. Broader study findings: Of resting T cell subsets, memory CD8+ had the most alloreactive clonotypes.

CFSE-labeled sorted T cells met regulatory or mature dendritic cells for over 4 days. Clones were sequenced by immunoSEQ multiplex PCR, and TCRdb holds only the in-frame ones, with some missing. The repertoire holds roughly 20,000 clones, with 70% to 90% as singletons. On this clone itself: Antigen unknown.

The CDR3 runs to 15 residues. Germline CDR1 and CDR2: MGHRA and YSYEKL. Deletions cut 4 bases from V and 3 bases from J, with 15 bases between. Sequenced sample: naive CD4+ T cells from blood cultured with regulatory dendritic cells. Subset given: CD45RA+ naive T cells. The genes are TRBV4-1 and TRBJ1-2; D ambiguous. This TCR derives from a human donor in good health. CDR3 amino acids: CASSLRRGRDYGYTF. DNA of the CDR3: TGCGCCAGCAGCCTCCGCCGGGGTCGGGACTATGGCTACACCTTC.